These T cell receptor beta chains were read from a single sample in a study of T cell repertoires in cytomegalovirus infection. The antigens for these receptors are not known. TCRdb used MiXCR to reprocess the reads, holding one entry per CDR3 protein. The table records fewer than 55,000 distinct CDR3 sequences, around a fifth of them present only once. Sequenced material: CD8+ T cells from cultured PBMCs, taken from culture after CMV antigen stimulation. All receptors come from a human donor in good health (CMV status not recorded). Some clones in this sample may be carry-over from other donors' samples. Each CDR3 is given with its conserved first and last residue. Fields, in order: J gene, D gene, clone size, V gene, CDR3 protein, CDR3 DNA. A D gene is named only where the DNA matches it firmly. Not every row has a clone size; where given, it reads once, few, many or a size class.

>TRBJ2-7|.|few|TRBV19
CASRTWAGNSYEQYF
TGTGCCAGTAGGACCTGGGCAGGGAACAGCTACGAGCAGTACTTC
>TRBJ1-1|.|.|TRBV12-3/TRBV12-4
CASSLGSGTSPFEAFF
TGTGCCAGCAGTTTGGGGTCCGGGACGAGCCCCTTTGAAGCTTTCTTT
>TRBJ2-7|.|few|TRBV7-2
CASSLSSVVRTGPYEQYF
TGTGCCAGCAGCTTATCATCGGTAGTCCGGACGGGACCCTACGAGCAGTACTTC
>TRBJ2-2|TRBD2|.|TRBV7-2
CASSPGLAGGNTGELFF
TGTGCCAGCAGCCCAGGACTAGCGGGGGGGAACACCGGGGAGCTGTTTTTT
>TRBJ1-1|.|.|TRBV12-3/TRBV12-4
CASSRTTGGLYTEAFF
TGTGCCAGCAGTCGAACGACAGGTGGACTTTACACTGAAGCTTTCTTT
>TRBJ1-1|.|many|TRBV6-2/TRBV6-3
CASWGGWEAEAFF
TGTGCCAGCTGGGGTGGCTGGGAGGCTGAAGCTTTCTTT
>TRBJ2-2|.|.|TRBV7-8
CASVVGGGGELFF
TGTGCCAGTGTGGTGGGGGGAGGCGGGGAGCTGTTTTTT
>TRBJ2-5|TRBD2|few|TRBV2
CASNGRVAGLETQYF
TGTGCCAGCAACGGTCGGGTAGCGGGGTTAGAGACCCAGTACTTC
>TRBJ1-1|.|.|TRBV6-2/TRBV6-3
CASSSHLRTEAFF
TGTGCCAGCAGTTCTCATTTACGCACTGAAGCTTTCTTT
>TRBJ2-1|TRBD1|.|TRBV6-1
CASSDKDRGFMNEQFF
TGTGCCAGCAGTGATAAGGACAGGGGATTTATGAATGAGCAGTTCTTC
>TRBJ1-3|TRBD1|.|TRBV29-1
CSVRQGYTIYF
TGCAGCGTTCGACAGGGGTACACCATATATTTT
>TRBJ1-6|.|few|TRBV7-6
CASRQSVSYNSPLHF
TGTGCCAGCAGACAGTCGGTGTCCTATAATTCACCCCTCCACTTT
>TRBJ2-7|.|.|TRBV6-2/TRBV6-3
CASSYRDYYEQYF
TGTGCCAGCAGTTACAGGGATTACTACGAGCAGTACTTC
>TRBJ2-3|TRBD1|.|TRBV12-5
CASGLVMGTDTDTQYF
TGTGCTAGTGGTTTGGTAATGGGGACAGATACAGATACGCAGTATTTT
>TRBJ2-3|TRBD2|few|TRBV4-1
CASSRPSGGEYTQYF
TGCGCCAGCAGCCGCCCTAGCGGGGGGGAATATACGCAGTATTTT
>TRBJ2-5|.|few|TRBV7-9
CASSFVGDHQETQYF
TGTGCCAGCAGCTTCGTGGGGGACCACCAAGAGACCCAGTACTTC
>TRBJ1-6|.|few|TRBV18
CASSQGGYNSPLHF
TGTGCCAGCTCGCAAGGGGGTTATAATTCACCCCTCCACTTT
>TRBJ1-1|.|.|TRBV7-9
CASSFDREAFF
TGTGCCAGCAGCTTCGACAGGGAAGCTTTCTTT
>TRBJ2-7|TRBD1|.|TRBV7-2
CASSLGQGDYEQYF
TGTGCCAGCAGCTTGGGACAGGGAGACTACGAGCAGTACTTC
>TRBJ2-5|TRBD1|.|TRBV7-9
CASSSGTGTGYQETQYF
TGTGCCAGCAGCTCCGGAACCGGGACAGGATACCAAGAGACCCAGTACTTC
>TRBJ2-1|.|.|TRBV6-2/TRBV6-3
CASSYSIPPGDEQFF
TGTGCCAGCAGTTACTCGATCCCTCCCGGCGATGAGCAGTTCTTC
>TRBJ2-3|TRBD1|.|TRBV12-3/TRBV12-4
CASRVTRQGGTDTQYF
TGTGCCAGCAGAGTTACCCGACAGGGTGGCACAGATACGCAGTATTTT
>TRBJ1-5|.|few|TRBV12-3/TRBV12-4
CASSLYGSNQPQHF
TGTGCCAGCAGTTTATACGGTAGCAATCAGCCCCAGCATTTT
>TRBJ2-2|.|.|TRBV10-1
CASSESIRTSNTGELFF
TGCGCCAGCAGTGAGTCGATTAGGACCTCGAACACCGGGGAGCTGTTTTTT
>TRBJ1-2|.|.|TRBV11-3
CASSPRGPNYGYTF
TGTGCCAGCAGCCCCCGCGGGCCCAACTATGGCTACACCTTC
>TRBJ1-6|.|once|TRBV5-5
CASSTSGWSSYNSPLHF
TGTGCCAGCAGCACATCAGGGTGGAGCTCCTATAATTCACCCCTCCACTTT
>TRBJ2-1|.|.|TRBV7-6
CASSPNGNEQFF
TGTGCCAGCAGTCCTAATGGGAATGAGCAGTTCTTC
>TRBJ2-2|TRBD1|.|TRBV7-6
CASSFGTGGRSTGELFF
TGTGCCAGCAGCTTTGGGACAGGGGGCAGGAGCACCGGGGAGCTGTTTTTT
>TRBJ2-7|TRBD1|few|TRBV6-2/TRBV6-3
CASSLTQDRGSHEQYF
TGTGCCAGCAGTCTTACACAGGACAGGGGAAGTCACGAGCAGTACTTC
>TRBJ1-2|TRBD1|few|TRBV4-1
CASSPSNTGGYGYTF
TGCGCCAGCAGTCCCTCTAATACAGGGGGCTATGGCTACACCTTC
>TRBJ2-3|.|few|TRBV7-9
CASSFPWSSTDTQYF
TGTGCCAGCAGCTTCCCGTGGTCTAGCACAGATACGCAGTATTTT
>TRBJ2-1|TRBD1|.|TRBV7-8
CASRQPGQSSYNEQFF
TGTGCCAGCAGGCAACCGGGACAGAGTTCCTACAATGAGCAGTTCTTC
>TRBJ1-1|TRBD1|few|TRBV11-2
CASSLQLQGRTEAFF
TGTGCCAGCAGCTTACAATTACAGGGGAGGACTGAAGCTTTCTTT
>TRBJ2-1|.|few|TRBV7-2
CASSLAQIINEQFF
TGTGCCAGCAGCTTAGCGCAAATAATCAATGAGCAGTTCTTC
>TRBJ2-7|.|few|TRBV12-3/TRBV12-4
CASRISGSLEEQYF
TGTGCCAGCAGAATTTCGGGTTCCTTGGAGGAGCAGTACTTC
>TRBJ1-4|TRBD1|.|TRBV7-2
CASSSRRDRGTEKLFF
TGTGCCAGCAGCTCGAGACGGGACAGGGGGACTGAAAAACTGTTTTTT
>TRBJ1-6|.|.|TRBV12-3/TRBV12-4
CAISLGDRSPLHF
TGTGCCATCAGTTTAGGGGACCGATCACCCCTCCACTTT
>TRBJ1-4|.|.|TRBV7-9
CASSLTRAGMNEKLFF
TGTGCCAGCAGCTTAACCAGAGCGGGAATGAATGAAAAACTGTTTTTT
>TRBJ1-3|.|few|TRBV24-1
CATSDSTTGNTIYF
TGTGCCACCAGTGATTCGACCACTGGAAACACCATATATTTT
>TRBJ1-6|TRBD1|.|TRBV6-1
CASSPQPGTDFYSPLHF
TGTGCCAGCAGTCCTCAACCCGGGACAGACTTCTATTCACCCCTCCACTTT
>TRBJ2-1|.|.|TRBV4-1
CASSLVTVDYNEQFF
TGCGCCAGCAGCCTAGTGACAGTTGACTACAATGAGCAGTTCTTC
>TRBJ1-2|.|few|TRBV12-3/TRBV12-4
CASSELLYGYTF
TGTGCCAGCAGTGAACTTCTTTATGGCTACACCTTC
>TRBJ1-1|TRBD1|few|TRBV6-2/TRBV6-3
CASSRQGRNTEAFF
TGTGCCAGCAGTAGACAGGGGAGGAACACTGAAGCTTTCTTT